These 29 T cell receptor beta chains share one sample of origin, sequenced in a study of beta chain features in type 1 diabetes. TCRB transcripts that were expressed got sequenced, as all of the isolated RNA had been reverse transcribed. Method: immunoSEQ multiplex PCR; TCRdb's copy keeps in-frame clones and lacks some. Of under 300,000 clones listed, about 8% are singletons. Material: central memory CD4+ T cells from blood. Receptors originate from a woman aged 18-29 years in good health.

In its sample, this clone was seen a few times. The rearrangement links TRBV5-4 to TRBJ2-1, with 7 bases lining up with TRBD2. V dropped 7 bases and J dropped 3; count of bases not matched to a gene: 7. The CDR3 extends over 14 amino acids. The germline gives CDR1 SGHNT, CDR2 YYREEE (reference sequence). This CDR3 is CASGGEGGYNEQFF. The CDR3, as DNA: TGTGCCAGCGGCGGGGAGGGTGGCTACAATGAGCAGTTCTTC.

V usage is TRBV11-2 and J usage is TRBJ2-1, with TRBD1 matching over 11 bases. V was pared by 1 base and J by 11 bases, with 10 bases of the junction left unmatched. Germline CDR1 and CDR2: SGHAT and FQNNGV. The CDR3 runs 16 residues. The CDR3 is CASSLVGQGARPQQFF. CDR3 bases: TGTGCCAGCAGCTTAGTAGGACAGGGGGCCCGCCCACAGCAGTTCTTC.

This clone occurred a few times. The rearrangement uses TRBV13 and TRBJ2-2; 9 bases align to TRBD1. Germline-derived CDR1 and CDR2 are PRHDT and FYEKMQ (reference sequence). The V and J ends lost 4 bases and 3 bases, in that order; junction bases with no gene match: 9. The CDR3 spans 17 residues. The CDR3 region has the DNA TGTGCCAGCAGCTCAACAGGGGGCTTTGATTACACCGGGGAGCTGTTTTTT. Its translation: CASSSTGGFDYTGELFF.

In its sample, this clone was seen a few times. CDR3 nucleotides: TGCGCCAGCAGCTCTGATGGACGCTCAAATCAGCCCCAGCATTTT. Translating it yields CASSSDGRSNQPQHF. The V and J genes are TRBV5-1 and TRBJ1-5; no reliable D call. CDR1 is SGHRS and CDR2 is YFSETQ in the germline V gene. The CDR3 extends over 15 amino acids. V shed 3 bases and J shed 4 bases, with 14 bases lying between them.

The chain couples TRBV5-6 to TRBJ2-3, with D maybe TRBD1 (5 bases). The CDR3 contains 14 residues. Germline lookup yields CDR1 SGHDT and CDR2 YYEEEE. V lost 0 bases and J lost 5, with 10 bases in between. The CDR3 reads CASSLGQGRDTQYF. The CDR3 coding sequence is TGTGCCAGCAGCTTGGGCCAGGGCAGAGATACGCAGTATTTT.

V gene TRBV6-6 combines with J gene TRBJ2-7; 12 bases align to TRBD1. This CDR3 contains 13 residues. The V gene's germline CDR1 is MNHNY and CDR2 SVGAGI (reference sequence). Unmatched junction bases numbered 5, after V lost 7 bases and J lost 7 bases. CDR3 region: CASTRDRGLEQYF. The CDR3 coding sequence is TGTGCCAGCACCAGGGACAGGGGGCTTGAGCAGTACTTC.

A word on this clone: The same CDR3 also results from other DNA sequences found in this sample. The rearrangement uses TRBV9 and TRBJ2-2; 13 positions agree with TRBD2. V shed 1 base and J 5 bases; nucleotides not matched to a gene: 8. This CDR3 is 18 amino acids long. Germline V CDR1 and CDR2: SGDLS, YYNGEE. CDR3 region: CASSVPGLAGSWTGELFF. CDR3 nucleotides: TGTGCCAGCAGCGTACCGGGACTAGCGGGATCGTGGACCGGGGAGCTGTTTTTT.

The chain combines TRBV4-2 with TRBJ2-1; 9 positions match TRBD2. Trimming cost V 1 base and J 5 bases; bases outside gene matches: 9. This CDR3 comprises 17 residues. Germline lookup yields CDR1 LGHNA and CDR2 YNFKEQ. CDR3 sequence (DNA): TGTGCCAGCAGCCAAGGTTATGAGACTAGCGGAAACAATGAGCAGTTCTTC. Its protein is CASSQGYETSGNNEQFF.

In this sample, this clone turned up many times. The chain joins TRBV28 to TRBJ2-1; maybe TRBD1 (5 bases). CDR1 is MDHEN and CDR2 is SYDVKM in the germline V gene. V was shortened by 4 bases and J by 6 bases, with 13 bases between the two germline ends. The CDR3 runs to 14 residues. DNA for the CDR3: TGTGCCAGCAGTTGGGATGACAGTTTCAATGAGCAGTTCTTC. Protein: CASSWDDSFNEQFF.

On this clone: Additional DNA sequences in this sample encode the identical CDR3. V usage is TRBV18 and J usage is TRBJ2-5, with D uncertain. Between the trimmed V and J ends, which lost 5 bases and 3 bases, there was a span of 4 bases. The germline gives CDR1 KGHSH, CDR2 LQKENI. The CDR3 covers 11 residues. The CDR3 coding sequence is TGTGCCAGCTCAAGAGAAGAGACCCAGTACTTC. Encoded protein: CASSREETQYF.

The V call is TRBV2, the J call TRBJ2-1; D may be TRBD1 (6 bases). The CDR3 has 12 residues. The V end was cut by 6 bases, the J end by 8 bases, with 11 bases between. CDR1 is SNHLY, CDR2 FYNNEI, per germline. DNA for the CDR3: TGTGCCAGCAGACGGACAGACCATGAGCAGTTCTTC. It yields the protein CASRRTDHEQFF.

V gene TRBV9 combines with J gene TRBJ2-5; D might be TRBD1 or TRBD2, each matching 5 bases. The CDR3 extends over 14 amino acids. V lost 4 bases and J lost 5, with 15 bases in between. The germline V gene has CDR1 SGDLS and CDR2 YYNGEE. The CDR3 DNA follows: TGTGCCAGCAGCTCTCGTCGGGGCGGGGAGACCCAGTACTTC. Amino acids: CASSSRRGGETQYF.

This clone was found a few times. The CDR3 sequence is CSADQPQHF. The DNA for the CDR3 is TGCAGTGCAGATCAGCCCCAGCATTTT. The chain links TRBV20-1 to TRBJ1-5, with no clear D. Germline assignment: CDR1 DFQATT and CDR2 SNEGSKA (reference sequence). The germline V and J ends were trimmed by 6 bases and 5 bases, with 2 bases remaining between them. This CDR3 is built from 9 residues.

This chain connects TRBV11-2 to TRBJ1-6, with a weak D call TRBD1 (5 bases). This CDR3 has 17 residues. CDR1 is SGHAT and CDR2 is FQNNGV in the germline V gene. V was clipped by 5 bases and J by 8 bases, with 22 bases between them. This CDR3 is CASSDPRQRGRYSPLHF. DNA for the CDR3: TGTGCCAGCAGCGACCCTCGCCAGAGGGGCCGTTATTCACCCCTCCACTTT.

This sequence joins TRBV5-1 and TRBJ2-2, with TRBD1 matching over 8 bases. CDR1 and CDR2 from the germline V gene are SGHRS and YFSETQ. The CDR3 contains 16 residues. V was pared by 4 bases and J by 1 base, with 6 bases of the junction left unmatched. The CDR3 reads CASSDGTGENTGELFF. CDR3 bases: TGCGCCAGCAGCGACGGGACAGGCGAGAACACCGGGGAGCTGTTTTTT.

V is TRBV19 and J is TRBJ1-5; 8 positions agree with TRBD1. Losses at the gene ends were 9 bases for V and 2 bases for J; bases not matched to a gene: 3. Germline CDR1 LNHDA, CDR2 SQIVND (reference sequence). The CDR3 length is 13 residues. The CDR3 DNA reads as TGTGCCAGCAGGACAGGGCGCAATCAGCCCCAGCATTTT. It is translated as CASRTGRNQPQHF. Based on the CDR3 plus reference TRBV19 and TRBJ1-5, the full variable domain is DGGITQSPKYLFRKEGQNVTLSCEQNLNHDAMYWYRQDPGQGLRLIYYSQIVNDFQKGDIAEGYSVSREKKESFPLTVTSAQKNPTAFYLCASRTGRNQPQHFGDGTRLSIL.

This clone was seen a handful of times. The chain combines TRBV11-2 with TRBJ2-4; the D gene is possibly TRBD1 (5 bases). Germline lookup yields CDR1 SGHAT and CDR2 FQNNGV. V lost 3 bases, J lost 8 bases, and 14 bases lay in between. The CDR3 extends over 14 amino acids. The chain's CDR3 is CASSFSKQEDIQYF. The CDR3 region has the DNA TGTGCCAGCAGCTTCTCGAAACAGGAAGACATTCAGTACTTC.

This clone was found a few times. The chain combines TRBV6-1 with TRBJ2-7; TRBD1 agrees at 7 bases. From germline, CDR1 is MNHNS and CDR2 SASEGT. The trim removed 2 bases at V and 1 base at J, leaving 5 bases unmatched. The CDR3 extends over 15 amino acids. The CDR3 sequence: CASSERQGSSYEQYV. CDR3 nucleotides: TGTGCCAGCAGTGAAAGACAGGGTAGTTCCTACGAGCAGTACGTC.

This clone showed up just a few times. The J gene is TRBJ2-2, the V gene TRBV5-1; 9 bases are shared with TRBD1. The CDR3 totals 16 residues. Losses at the gene ends were 3 bases for V and 3 bases for J; bases not matched to a gene: 6. The germline gives CDR1 SGHRS, CDR2 YFSETQ. The CDR3 sequence is CASSSTGGRDTGELFF. DNA for the CDR3: TGCGCCAGCAGCTCAACAGGGGGCAGGGACACCGGGGAGCTGTTTTTT.

The gene calls are TRBV7-3 and TRBJ2-5; D is possibly TRBD2 (6 bases). The length of the CDR3 is 15 residues. Germline CDR1 is SGHTA and CDR2 is FQGTGA. Trimming took off 5 bases at V and 7 bases at J, with 20 bases between the two ends. DNA for the CDR3: TGTGCCAGCAGCCTATTGCGGGATGGTCGAGGGACCCAGTACTTC. It specifies CASSLLRDGRGTQYF.

This clone appeared a few times. The rearrangement links TRBV5-1 to TRBJ1-2; no reliable D call. The V end was cut by 0 bases, the J end by 4 bases, with 7 bases between. Germline V lookup: CDR1 SGHRS, CDR2 YFSETQ. The CDR3 covers 13 residues. CDR3 bases: TGCGCCAGCAGCTTGGGCCAGCCCTATGGCTACACCTTC. It yields the protein CASSLGQPYGYTF.

The gene calls are TRBV5-6 and TRBJ1-6, with 7 bases identical to TRBD1. There are 15 residues in the CDR3. Unmatched junction bases numbered 5, after V lost 1 base and J lost 7 bases. Looked up from germline, CDR1 is SGHDT and CDR2 is YYEEEE. The CDR3 DNA sequence: TGTGCCAGCAGCTTGAGGGGACAGAAGAATTCACCCCTCCACTTT. The encoded protein is CASSLRGQKNSPLHF.

The chain joins TRBV7-2 to TRBJ2-5; TRBD2 matches 11 bases. The DNA end is more similar to TRBJ2-7, so the J call may be wrong. The length of the CDR3 is 15 residues. Germline V CDR1 and CDR2: SGHTA, FQGNSA. The CDR3 coding sequence is TGTGCCAGCAGCTCCGTAGCGGGAGGGGACTACGAGCAGTACTTC. Translating it yields CASSSVAGGDYEQYF.

This clone appeared a few times. The chain recombines TRBV7-9 with TRBJ2-3; the D gene is possibly TRBD1 (5 bases). Looked up from germline, CDR1 is SEHNR and CDR2 is FQNEAQ (reference sequence). The CDR3 is made up of 15 amino acids. V lost 3 bases and J 2 bases, leaving 12 bases between the germline ends. The chain's CDR3 is CASSFQGGFTDTQYF. In DNA, the CDR3 is TGTGCCAGCAGCTTTCAGGGCGGATTCACAGATACGCAGTATTTT.

This clone has only a few counts. This sequence joins TRBV4-2 and TRBJ1-2; D may be TRBD1 (6 bases). The CDR3 has 16 residues. Germline V lookup: CDR1 LGHNA, CDR2 YNFKEQ. V lost 1 base to trimming and J lost 8 bases, with 20 bases between them. CDR3 amino acids: CASSQGQQGSESGYTF. CDR3 in DNA: TGTGCCAGCAGCCAAGGTCAACAGGGATCAGAGAGCGGCTACACCTTC.

This clone came up many times. V usage is TRBV7-9 and J usage is TRBJ2-2; D is unresolved. CDR1 is SEHNR and CDR2 is FQNEAQ in the germline V gene (reference sequence). This CDR3 has 14 residues. The germline V and J ends were trimmed by 5 bases and 6 bases, with 13 bases remaining between them. The CDR3 nucleotides read TGTGCCAGCAGCCTCGGGTTAGCTGCCGGGGAGCTGTTTTTT. It translates to CASSLGLAAGELFF.

This clone has a handful of counts. The V gene is TRBV18, the J gene TRBJ1-2, with unresolved D. The length of the CDR3 is 13 residues. V lost 2 bases, J lost 1 base, and 5 bases lay in between. Per the germline V gene, CDR1 is KGHSH and CDR2 is LQKENI. The CDR3 DNA follows: TGTGCCAGCTCACCAGGCCGTAACTATGGCTACACCTTC. Translating it yields CASSPGRNYGYTF.

V and J are TRBV7-9 and TRBJ2-5; a possible D gene is TRBD1 (5 bases). In germline, CDR1 is SEHNR, CDR2 FQNEAQ (reference sequence). CDR3 length equals 14 residues. The ends were cut back, 1 base at V and 1 base at J, with 7 bases in the middle. This CDR3 reads CASSLGTLQETQYF. For the CDR3, the DNA is TGTGCCAGCAGCTTAGGGACACTCCAAGAGACCCAGTACTTC.

The gene calls are TRBV7-2 and TRBJ2-3; D possibly corresponds to TRBD2 (6 bases). There are 15 residues in the CDR3. Trimming left V 6 bases short and J 1 base short, with 14 bases between. Germline V gene data show CDR1 as SGHTA and CDR2 as FQGNSA. CDR3 bases: TGTGCCAGCAGTTGGGGCGGGATTCGCACAGATACGCAGTATTTT. This gives the protein CASSWGGIRTDTQYF.